Each of the 18 T cell receptor beta chains below was sequenced from the same sample in a study of control samples from healthy donors and cancer patients. Measured with immunoSEQ multiplex PCR; TCRdb has only the in-frame clones, and not every one. The repertoire holds 65,000 to 70,000 clones, with roughly 80% as singletons. The sequencing sample was made of PBMCs. All receptors come from a woman in her forties or fifties with lung cancer.

J is TRBJ1-1 and V is TRBV30; possible D gene TRBD1, 5 bases. The CDR3 is 15 residues long. Germline V lookup: CDR1 GTSNPN, CDR2 SVGIG (reference sequence). Trimming left V 2 bases short and J 1 base short, with 14 bases between. The CDR3 DNA reads as TGTGCCTGGAGTTATGCCCGGGGCCAGAACACTGAAGCTTTCTTT. Protein sequence: CAWSYARGQNTEAFF.

The rearrangement joins TRBV19 to TRBJ2-3; 8 bases fit TRBD2. Germline V gives CDR1 LNHDA, CDR2 SQIVND (reference sequence). The V gene end was trimmed by 5 bases and the J gene end by 2 bases; junction bases not matched to a gene: 9. This CDR3 comprises 16 residues. The CDR3 coding sequence is TGTGCCAGTAGTTGGGGACTAGGGGGACACACAGATACGCAGTATTTT. Amino acids: CASSWGLGGHTDTQYF. Looking up the rest from reference TRBV19 and TRBJ2-3 gives the full variable domain: DGGITQSPKYLFRKEGQNVTLSCEQNLNHDAMYWYRQDPGQGLRLIYYSQIVNDFQKGDIAEGYSVSREKKESFPLTVTSAQKNPTAFYLCASSWGLGGHTDTQYFGPGTRLTVL.

The J gene is TRBJ1-1, the V gene TRBV4-3; a possible D gene is TRBD1 (5 bases). Germline CDR1 and CDR2: LGHNA and YSLEER. The CDR3 spans 14 residues. V was clipped by 5 bases and J by 5 bases, with 15 bases between them. The DNA of the CDR3 is TGCGCCAGCAGCTCCGGGGACTCTGGAACTGAAGCTTTCTTT. Its protein product is CASSSGDSGTEAFF.

This clone was recorded only once. A read error may produce the germline difference seen at one junction end. The chain is built from TRBV4-3 and TRBJ2-7; D remains unclear. CDR3 length equals 10 residues. CDR1 is LGHNA, CDR2 YSLEER, per germline. This chain's CDR3 is CASSSPTKNF. The CDR3 DNA sequence: TGCGCCAGCAGTTCCCCGACAAAGAACTTC.

The chain couples TRBV7-6 to TRBJ1-4, with no clear D. The V and J ends lost 5 bases and 4 bases respectively, with 11 bases between them. The length of the CDR3 is 14 residues. CDR1 is SGHVS and CDR2 is FNYEAQ in the germline V gene. The CDR3 nucleotides are TGTGCCAGCAGCAAGGACGGCGATAATGAAAAACTGTTTTTT. This codes for CASSKDGDNEKLFF.

The V call is TRBV24-1, the J call TRBJ2-4; D might be TRBD2 (6 bases). The CDR3 is 14 residues long. V lost 4 bases and J 7 bases, leaving 13 bases between the germline ends. CDR1 is KGHDR, CDR2 SFDVKD, per germline. For the CDR3, the DNA is TGTGCCACCAGTGACCCTCTGGCGGGGAACATTCAGTACTTC. Translating it yields CATSDPLAGNIQYF.

The rearrangement joins TRBV19 to TRBJ2-2, with 10 bases identical to TRBD1. Trimming removed 3 bases from V and 6 bases from J; junction bases left unmatched: 4. The germline V gene has CDR1 LNHDA and CDR2 SQIVND (reference sequence). CDR3 size: 15 residues. CDR3 protein: CASSMRTGGPGELFF. CDR3 coding DNA: TGTGCCAGTAGTATGAGGACAGGGGGTCCCGGGGAGCTGTTTTTT.

A single count supports this clone. V usage is TRBV6-6 and J usage is TRBJ1-2; 11 positions match TRBD1. CDR1 is MNHNY, CDR2 SVGAGI, per germline (reference sequence). With V trimmed by 5 bases and J by 4 bases, 6 bases remained unmatched. This CDR3 has 15 amino acids. In nucleotides, the CDR3 is TGTGCCAGCAGTGATGGACAGGGGGCAGGCTATGGCTACACCTTC. Amino acid sequence: CASSDGQGAGYGYTF.

This clone was found a few times. The chain combines TRBV6-5 with TRBJ2-7; D perhaps matches TRBD1 (6 bases). The CDR3 is made up of 14 amino acids. The germline V gene has CDR1 MNHEY and CDR2 SVGAGI. V was pared by 5 bases and J by 1 base, with 12 bases between. The CDR3 DNA follows: TGTGCCAGCAGTCTCGACAGGTTTTCCTACGAGCAGTACTTC. Its protein is CASSLDRFSYEQYF.

The chain recombines TRBV5-6 with TRBJ1-1; D gene uncertain. V lost 2 bases to trimming and J lost 2 bases, with 1 base between them. This CDR3 is 11 amino acids long. Germline loops: CDR1 SGHDT, CDR2 YYEEEE. The CDR3 sequence is CASSLNTEAFF. CDR3 DNA: TGTGCCAGCAGCTTAAACACTGAAGCTTTCTTT.

The V call is TRBV7-9, the J call TRBJ1-4, with D uncertain. CDR1 SEHNR and CDR2 FQNEAQ come from the germline V gene (reference sequence). V dropped 0 bases and J dropped 0 bases, with 5 bases sitting between them. CDR3 length: 15 amino acids. The DNA for the CDR3 is TGTGCCAGCAGCTTAGCCGGTGCAACTAATGAAAAACTGTTTTTT. Protein sequence: CASSLAGATNEKLFF.

The J gene is TRBJ1-1, the V gene TRBV7-6; D perhaps matches TRBD1 (5 bases). Germline CDR1 is SGHVS and CDR2 is FNYEAQ. Trimming took off 1 base at V and 6 bases at J, with 15 bases between the two ends. The CDR3 sequence is 15 residues long. The CDR3 here is CASSLDGGMLAEAFF. In nucleotides, the CDR3 is TGTGCCAGCAGCTTAGACGGGGGAATGTTGGCTGAAGCTTTCTTT.

The V and J genes are TRBV2 and TRBJ1-2, with D perhaps TRBD1 (5 bases). Germline V gene lookup returns CDR1 SNHLY and CDR2 FYNNEI. V gave up 4 bases and J gave up 0 bases, with 12 bases separating them. The CDR3 totals 15 residues. The CDR3 DNA sequence: TGTGCCAGCAGTGTATCCCTACAGGCTAACTATGGCTACACCTTC. It yields the protein CASSVSLQANYGYTF.

This clone showed up just once. The chain is built from TRBV27 and TRBJ1-1; TRBD1 is a possible D gene (6 bases). The CDR3 runs 16 residues. The V end lost 7 bases, the J end lost 1 base, and 19 bases lay between the germline ends. Germline lookup yields CDR1 MNHEY and CDR2 SMNVEV (reference sequence). This CDR3 reads CASIPRAGGANTEAFF. In nucleotides, the CDR3 is TGTGCCAGCATCCCCAGGGCGGGGGGCGCGAACACTGAAGCTTTCTTT.

This clone was observed a few times. The V call is TRBV27, the J call TRBJ2-7; D is possibly TRBD1 (5 bases). The CDR3 consists of 14 residues. The V and J ends lost 3 bases and 2 bases respectively, with 11 bases between them. Germline CDR1 MNHEY, CDR2 SMNVEV (reference sequence). The CDR3 bases are TGTGCCAGCAGTTTCTATGCAGGGACCTACGAGCAGTACTTC. As protein: CASSFYAGTYEQYF.

The chain's CDR3 is CASSGTITGNQPQHF. CDR3 DNA: TGTGCCAGCAGCGGTACAATAACCGGCAATCAGCCCCAGCATTTT. This sequence joins TRBV6-2 or TRBV6-3 and TRBJ1-5; D is undetermined. There are 15 residues in the CDR3. Trimming cost V 6 bases and J 2 bases, with 14 bases left between them. The V gene's germline CDR1 is MNHEY and CDR2 SVGEGT.

The J gene is TRBJ2-2, the V gene TRBV9, with 7 bases identical to TRBD2. Germline V gene lookup returns CDR1 SGDLS and CDR2 YYNGEE. The CDR3 is 13 amino acids. The junction had 2 bases not matched to a gene; V was cut back by 1 base and J by 8 bases. Here the CDR3 DNA reads TGTGCCAGCAGCGTAAGGCGGGGGGGGGAGCTGTTTTTT. It is translated as CASSVRRGGELFF.

V usage is TRBV6-5 and J usage is TRBJ1-2; 11 bases agree with TRBD1. The V gene's germline CDR1 is MNHEY and CDR2 SVGAGI. With V trimmed by 4 bases and J by 8 bases, 9 bases remained unmatched. The CDR3 has 15 amino acids. Written as DNA, the CDR3 is TGTGCCAGCAGTTCCTTCGGACAGGGGGCGTGGGGCTACACCTTC. This codes for CASSSFGQGAWGYTF.